Shown below are 9 T cell receptor beta chains from a single sample sequenced in a study of T cells expressing NK-cell markers (dated by TCRdb to 2020 to 2021). Libraries were built with 5' RACE. For sequencing, an Illumina HiSeq 2000 was employed. Based on TCRdb reprocessing of the reads, there is one entry per CDR3 protein sequence, and DNA is missing. This sample's listing comprises about 440,000 distinct CDR3 sequences. The top ten clonotypes cover roughly 7.2% of the sample. The sample comprised blood T cells: a sorted CD56 or NKG2C T cell subset, CD4+ or CD8+ T cells, or bulk PBMC T cells (not recorded which). These receptors were obtained from a woman between 18 and 70 years old in good health.

The chain couples TRBV27 to TRBJ2-3. This CDR3 is 15 amino acids long. The germline gives CDR1 MNHEY, CDR2 SMNVEV (reference sequence). The CDR3 loop is CASSLRRWSTDTQYF.

The CDR3 here is CASSQAHRDTQYF. V and J are TRBV4-3 and TRBJ2-3. Germline assignment: CDR1 LGHNA and CDR2 YSLEER. The CDR3 is 13 residues long.

The rearrangement uses TRBV6-2 or TRBV6-3 and TRBJ2-7; TCRdb's D call of TRBD1 is untestable without DNA. Germline lookup yields CDR1 MNHEY and CDR2 SVGEGT. CDR3 size: 15 residues. The CDR3 region is CASSRTGKSVYEQYF.

This chain connects TRBV7-2 to TRBJ2-5. This CDR3 spans 13 amino acids. CDR1 is SGHTA and CDR2 is FQGNSA in the germline V gene. Here the CDR3 reads CASSFGIQETQYF.

V is TRBV20-1 and J is TRBJ1-2; TCRdb outputs TRBD1, but without DNA this stays unchecked. Germline V CDR1 and CDR2: DFQATT, SNEGSKA (reference sequence). The CDR3 sequence is 14 residues long. The CDR3 is CSAWTGGKNYGYTF.

The chain links TRBV10-3 to TRBJ1-5; the TCRdb D gene call, TRBD1, has no DNA to confirm it. CDR1 and CDR2 from the germline V gene are ENHRY and SYGVKD. The length of the CDR3 is 12 residues. The CDR3 loop is CAIRDNNQPQHF.

The chain recombines TRBV6-5 with TRBJ2-1; as DNA is missing, the TRBD2 call by TCRdb cannot be tested. CDR1 MNHEY and CDR2 SVGAGI come from the germline V gene. This CDR3 has 16 amino acids. The CDR3 sequence: CASSYSDRGSSNEQFF.

The chain has TRBV29-1 and TRBJ2-1; the D gene TCRdb calls, TRBD1, cannot be checked with no DNA. The CDR3 sequence is 14 residues long. CDR1 and CDR2 from the germline V gene are SQVTM and ANQGSEA. The CDR3 is CSTTPEEAYNEQFF.

V and J are TRBV20-1 and TRBJ1-2; lacking DNA, the TRBD1 call made by TCRdb goes unchecked. Germline CDR1 is DFQATT and CDR2 is SNEGSKA (reference sequence). This CDR3 contains 11 residues. The CDR3 region is CSAREGVGYTF.